Reported below is one T cell receptor (beta chain). The antigen remains undetermined. One end of the junction is discordant with germline, which a read error may explain. Researchers amplified the TCR beta CDR3 regions from RNA transcripts. With the HTBI primer set, the TCR CDR3 went through a first round of RT-PCR. MiXCR, applied by TCRdb to the multiplex PCR reads, yields one record per CDR3 protein. This table has around 700,000 distinct CDR3 sequences, around a sixth appearing once. The source of the sample is a study of T cells in Graves' hyperthyroidism and ophthalmopathy. Study-level information: Blood from the periphery was taken at initial diagnosis, before any treatment.

Study outcomes and limitations: A median roughly six months before onset, the model predicted ophthalmopathy. Blood shared most expanded thyroid clonotypes above 0.001.

CDR1 and CDR2 (germline): LGHDT, YNNKEL (reference sequence). The CDR3 sequence is 16 residues long. This clonotype was sampled from a woman aged 45-60 years with Graves' hyperthyroidism that later progressed to Graves' ophthalmopathy. The chain combines TRBV3-1 with TRBJ1-1; weak D call: TRBD1 (5 bases). Sequenced sample: blood. CDR3 in DNA: TGTGTCAGCAGCCCATCCTGGGCAGGGTGGCGCACTGAAGCTTTCTTT. Protein sequence: CVSSPSWAGWRTEAFF.